This TCR beta chain was sequenced during a study of Graves' ophthalmopathy and Graves' hyperthyroidism. Points from the study as a whole: In blood appeared most of the expanded thyroid clonotypes whose frequency exceeded 0.001.

Between the trimmed V and J ends, which lost 6 bases and 9 bases, there was a span of 20 bases. From germline, CDR1 is DFQATT and CDR2 SNEGSKA (reference sequence). This CDR3 comprises 14 residues. For donors with ophthalmopathy, the disease showed moderate-to-severe activity, reached CAS ≥3 and NOSPECS ≥4, and had lasted under 3 months. Clinical symptoms, serum thyroxine, TRAb, thyroid ultrasound and orbital computed tomography determined diagnosis. RNA transcripts yielded amplified TCR beta CDR3 regions. First-round RT-PCR employed HTBI primers, with a second-round multiplex PCR after it. In TCRdb, the multiplex PCR reads were re-called with MiXCR into one record per CDR3 protein. The sample holds 200,000 to 300,000 distinct CDR3 sequences, roughly 50% seen once. For this clonotype: The antigen is unknown.

The rearrangement links TRBV20-1 to TRBJ1-4; weak D call: TRBD1 (5 bases). Sequenced material: peripheral blood. This clonotype was obtained from an adult man with Graves' ophthalmopathy. The CDR3 DNA reads as TGCAGTGCCTTACCGAACCCCGGGACGAAAAAACTGTTTTTT. Its translation: CSALPNPGTKKLFF.